This note documents a single TCR beta chain sequence. This entry comes from a study of blood T cell repertoires in COVID-19. In the study overall: Acute-phase and convalescent COVID-19 samples originated in the United States, Italy and Spain.

Trimming at V came to 8 bases and at J to 0 bases, leaving 15 bases not matched to a gene. The CDR3 is made up of 18 amino acids. CDR1 is LNHDA and CDR2 is SQIVND in the germline V gene (reference sequence). Under the authors' procedure: By means of reference gene primer amplification, nucleated cell counts were estimated. The protocol was immunoSEQ multiplex PCR, while the TCRdb copy is restricted to in-frame clones and leaves out a portion. That table supplies the V and J calls and clone size; D and trimming were determined from the DNA. The top ten clones hold roughly 13% of a sample with around 480,000 clones, approximately 89% of them seen once.

Sequencing input: peripheral blood. The chain recombines TRBV19 with TRBJ2-1; 8 bases line up with TRBD2. This receptor was identified in a woman aged 50 to 60 with COVID-19, enrolled during active disease. Written as DNA, the CDR3 is TGTGCCAGTGCCCTACTAGCGGTTGCGTCAAGCTCCTACAATGAGCAGTTCTTC. It specifies CASALLAVASSSYNEQFF. The full variable domain, in which reference TRBV19 and TRBJ2-1 provide the parts outside the CDR3, is DGGITQSPKYLFRKEGQNVTLSCEQNLNHDAMYWYRQDPGQGLRLIYYSQIVNDFQKGDIAEGYSVSREKKESFPLTVTSAQKNPTAFYLCASALLAVASSSYNEQFFGPGTRLTVL.